This record concerns one T cell receptor (beta chain) sequence. The antigen is undetermined. The sample belongs to a study of shared clonotypes between healthy human individuals. Study observations and caveats: Generally, naive subsets (rather than memory subsets) showed larger estimated richness. It was expected that sequencing depth would affect clonotype sharing among donors.

The naive CD8 fraction comprised CD45RO-negative cells positively selected for CCR7 and excluded terminally differentiated effector memory CD45RA+ cells. V lost 3 bases and J lost 2, with 14 bases in between. This CDR3 region has 15 residues. The germline gives CDR1 LNHDA, CDR2 SQIVND (reference sequence). The run depth of the assay was deep. Produced via immunoSEQ multiplex PCR; TCRdb's table is partial and in-frame only. The sample consists of around 2.1 million clones, 85% to 95% of them appearing once. Sequenced material: naive CD8+ T cells from PBMCs. This TCR derives from a man younger than 30 in good health. Some clones in this sample may be carry-over from other donors' samples. The chain couples TRBV19 to TRBJ2-7, with a weak D call TRBD2 (5 bases). The CDR3 here is CASSIVEGPPYEQYF. The CDR3 DNA is TGTGCCAGTAGTATTGTCGAGGGCCCTCCCTACGAGCAGTACTTC. Drawing the rest from reference TRBV19 and TRBJ2-7, the complete variable domain is DGGITQSPKYLFRKEGQNVTLSCEQNLNHDAMYWYRQDPGQGLRLIYYSQIVNDFQKGDIAEGYSVSREKKESFPLTVTSAQKNPTAFYLCASSIVEGPPYEQYFGPGTRLTVT.